The sequence of this T cell receptor (beta chain) was determined in a study of T cell changes during pregnancy in multiple sclerosis (dated by TCRdb to 2018 to 2020). Regarding the complete study: The study looked at changes in the T cell repertoire across pregnancy in women with multiple sclerosis.

The library was made by the immunoSEQ multiplex PCR assay. This immuneACCESS table, as held by TCRdb, lists in-frame sequences with V and J called but not all clones. Of the missing ones, under half trace to an unresolved V gene in checked studies; the others have no known cause. Across this sample there are roughly 100,000 clones, with roughly nine tenths seen only once. About 0.93% of the sample goes to the ten largest clones. In regard to this clone: Its specific antigen is unknown. No base quality values were provided; no much bigger clone lies one nucleotide off.

Sequencing used peripheral blood, obtained after pregnancy. This sequence was found in a female donor with multiple sclerosis, enrolled in a pregnancy study.

The DNA sequence follows: TGTGCCAGCAGCTTAATGCGGGGGGCGTTAGATGAGCAGTTCTTC. Its protein is CASSLMRGALDEQFF. The chain couples TRBV7-3 to TRBJ2-1; 8 junctional bases match TRBD2. At the junction V is shortened by 1 base and J by 8 bases; bases outside the gene matches: 7. CDR1 and CDR2 (SGHTA, FQGTGA) derive from the germline V gene. There are 15 amino acids in the CDR3, from cysteine to phenylalanine inclusive. Of all the DNA, just the CDR3 is kept, 45 bases in frame from base 1.